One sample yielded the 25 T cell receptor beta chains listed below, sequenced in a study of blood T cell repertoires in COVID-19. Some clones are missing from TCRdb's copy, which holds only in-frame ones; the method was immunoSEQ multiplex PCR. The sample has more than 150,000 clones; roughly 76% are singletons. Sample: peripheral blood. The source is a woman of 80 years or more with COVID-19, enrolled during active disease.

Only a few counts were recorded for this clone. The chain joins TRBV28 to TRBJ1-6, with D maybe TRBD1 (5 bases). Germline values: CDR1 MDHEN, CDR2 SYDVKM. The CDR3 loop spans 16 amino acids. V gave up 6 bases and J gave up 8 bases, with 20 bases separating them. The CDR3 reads CASSPGGAITYSPLHF. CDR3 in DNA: TGTGCCAGCAGCCCTGGAGGGGCGATAACCTATTCACCCCTCCACTTT.

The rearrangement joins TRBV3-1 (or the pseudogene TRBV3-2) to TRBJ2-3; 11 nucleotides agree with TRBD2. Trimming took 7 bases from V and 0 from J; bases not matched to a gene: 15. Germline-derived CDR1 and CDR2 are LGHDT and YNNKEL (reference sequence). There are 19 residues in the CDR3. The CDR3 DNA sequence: TGTGCCAGCAAACTGGGGCTAGCGGGGGGCCTGGGAAGCACAGATACGCAGTATTTT. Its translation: CASKLGLAGGLGSTDTQYF.

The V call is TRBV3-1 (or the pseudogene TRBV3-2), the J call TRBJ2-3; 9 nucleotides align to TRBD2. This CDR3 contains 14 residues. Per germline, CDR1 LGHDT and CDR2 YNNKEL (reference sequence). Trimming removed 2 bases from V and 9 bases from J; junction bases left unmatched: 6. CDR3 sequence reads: CASSQSRAGGTQYF. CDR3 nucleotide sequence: TGTGCCAGCAGCCAATCTAGAGCGGGAGGAACGCAGTATTTT.

As DNA, the CDR3 is TGTGCCAGCAGTTACTCACCCTACGGGGTCCCCTACGAGCAGTACTTC. Its protein product is CASSYSPYGVPYEQYF. The chain carries TRBV6-5 and TRBJ2-7; D may be TRBD2 (5 bases). From germline, CDR1 is MNHEY and CDR2 SVGAGI. V was clipped by 0 bases and J by 2 bases, with 14 bases between them. There are 16 residues in the CDR3.

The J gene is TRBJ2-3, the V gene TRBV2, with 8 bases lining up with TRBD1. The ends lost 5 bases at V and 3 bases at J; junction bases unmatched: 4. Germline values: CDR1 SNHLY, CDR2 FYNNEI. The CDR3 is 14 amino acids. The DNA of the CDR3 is TGTGCCAGCAGTTTACAGGGGGATACAGATACGCAGTATTTT. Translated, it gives CASSLQGDTDTQYF.

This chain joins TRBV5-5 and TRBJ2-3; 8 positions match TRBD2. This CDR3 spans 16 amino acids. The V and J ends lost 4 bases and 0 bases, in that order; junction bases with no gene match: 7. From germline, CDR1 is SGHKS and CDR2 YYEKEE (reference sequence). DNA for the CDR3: TGTGCCAGCAGCGCTCCACTAGCGGCAAGCACAGATACGCAGTATTTT. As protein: CASSAPLAASTDTQYF.

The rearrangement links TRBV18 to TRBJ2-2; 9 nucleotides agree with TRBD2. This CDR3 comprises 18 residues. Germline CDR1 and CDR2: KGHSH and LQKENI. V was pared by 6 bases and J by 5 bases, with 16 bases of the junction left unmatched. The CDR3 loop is CASSPLLAGSALTGELFF. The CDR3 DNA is TGTGCCAGCTCCCCGCTACTAGCGGGTTCCGCCTTAACCGGGGAGCTGTTTTTT.

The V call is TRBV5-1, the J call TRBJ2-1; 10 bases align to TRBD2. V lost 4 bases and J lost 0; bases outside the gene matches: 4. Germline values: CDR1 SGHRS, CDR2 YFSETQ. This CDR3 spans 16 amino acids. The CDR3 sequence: CASSAGLAPSYNEQFF. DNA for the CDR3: TGCGCCAGCAGCGCGGGACTAGCGCCCTCCTACAATGAGCAGTTCTTC.

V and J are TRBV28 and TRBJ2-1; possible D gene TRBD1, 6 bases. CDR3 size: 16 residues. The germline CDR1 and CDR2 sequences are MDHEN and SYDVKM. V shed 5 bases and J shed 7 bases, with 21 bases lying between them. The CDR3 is CASSPRGGLGGNEQFF. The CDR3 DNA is TGTGCCAGCAGTCCCCGGGGTGGCCTAGGGGGTAATGAGCAGTTCTTC.

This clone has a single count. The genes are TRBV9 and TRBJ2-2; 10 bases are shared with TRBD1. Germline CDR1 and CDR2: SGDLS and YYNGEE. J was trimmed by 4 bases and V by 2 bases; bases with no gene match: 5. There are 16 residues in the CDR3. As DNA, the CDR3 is TGTGCCAGCAGCGTCTTAGGACAGGGGGGCACCGGGGAGCTGTTTTTT. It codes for CASSVLGQGGTGELFF.

In nucleotides, the CDR3 is TGTGCCAGCAGCCGGGGGGGGACCACTGAAGCTTTCTTT. It translates to CASSRGGTTEAFF. V is TRBV3-1 (or the pseudogene TRBV3-2) and J is TRBJ1-1; possible D gene TRBD1, 5 bases. Trimming took 4 bases from V and 4 from J, leaving 10 bases between them. The CDR3 covers 13 residues. Germline V gene sequence: CDR1 LGHDT, CDR2 YNNKEL (reference sequence).

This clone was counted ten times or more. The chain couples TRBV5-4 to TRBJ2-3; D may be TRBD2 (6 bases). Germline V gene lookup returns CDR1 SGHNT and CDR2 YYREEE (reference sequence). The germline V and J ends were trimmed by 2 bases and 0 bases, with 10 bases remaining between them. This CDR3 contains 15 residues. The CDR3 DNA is TGTGCCAGCAGCTTCCGGCGGGGAAGCACAGATACGCAGTATTTT. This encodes CASSFRRGSTDTQYF.

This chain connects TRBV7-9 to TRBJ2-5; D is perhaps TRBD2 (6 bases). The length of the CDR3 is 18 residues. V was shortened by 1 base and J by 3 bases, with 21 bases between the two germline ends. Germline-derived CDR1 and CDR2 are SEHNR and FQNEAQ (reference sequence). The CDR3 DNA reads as TGTGCCAGCAGCTTAGGACCAGCTCCCGGGGGATTGGAAGAGACCCAGTACTTC. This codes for CASSLGPAPGGLEETQYF.

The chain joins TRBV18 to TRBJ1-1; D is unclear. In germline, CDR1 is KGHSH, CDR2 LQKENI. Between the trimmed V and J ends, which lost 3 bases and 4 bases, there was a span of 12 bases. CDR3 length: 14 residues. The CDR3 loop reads CASSPARAGTEAFF. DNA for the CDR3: TGTGCCAGCTCACCGGCTCGTGCTGGCACTGAAGCTTTCTTT.

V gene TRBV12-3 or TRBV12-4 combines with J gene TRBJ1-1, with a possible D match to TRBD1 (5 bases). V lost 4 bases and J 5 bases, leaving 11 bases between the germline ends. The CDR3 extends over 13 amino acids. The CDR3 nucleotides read TGTGCCAGCAGTTATCGGCAGGGTACTGAAGCTTTCTTT. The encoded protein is CASSYRQGTEAFF.

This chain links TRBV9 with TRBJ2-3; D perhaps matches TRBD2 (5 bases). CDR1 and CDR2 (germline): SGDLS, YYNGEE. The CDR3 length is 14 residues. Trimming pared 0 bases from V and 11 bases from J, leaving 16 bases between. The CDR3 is CASSVAGYWGVQYF. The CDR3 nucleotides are TGTGCCAGCAGCGTAGCTGGATACTGGGGAGTGCAGTATTTT. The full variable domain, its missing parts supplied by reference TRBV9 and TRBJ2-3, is DSGVTQTPKHLITATGQRVTLRCSPRSGDLSVYWYQQSLDQGLQFLIQYYNGEERAKGNILERFSAQQFPDLHSELNLSSLELGDSALYFCASSVAGYWGVQYFGPGTRLTVL.

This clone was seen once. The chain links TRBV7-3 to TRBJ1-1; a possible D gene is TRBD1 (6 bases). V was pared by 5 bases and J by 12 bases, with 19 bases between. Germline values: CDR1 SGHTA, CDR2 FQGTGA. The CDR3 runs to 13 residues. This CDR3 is CASSPVVGGATFF. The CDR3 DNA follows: TGTGCCAGCAGCCCGGTCGTTGGGGGGGCCACTTTCTTT.

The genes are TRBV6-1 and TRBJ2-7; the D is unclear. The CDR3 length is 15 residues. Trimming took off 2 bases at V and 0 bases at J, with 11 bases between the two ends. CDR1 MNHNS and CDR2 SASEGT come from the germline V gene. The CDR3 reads CASSEQVRLSYEQYF. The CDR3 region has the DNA TGTGCCAGCAGTGAACAGGTCCGTCTCTCCTACGAGCAGTACTTC.

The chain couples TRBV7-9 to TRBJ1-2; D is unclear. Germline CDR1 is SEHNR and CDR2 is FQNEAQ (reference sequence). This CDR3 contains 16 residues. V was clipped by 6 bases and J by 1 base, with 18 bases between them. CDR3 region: CASSLAGGDFNYGYTF. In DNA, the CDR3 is TGTGCCAGCAGTCTAGCAGGAGGAGACTTTAACTATGGCTACACCTTC.

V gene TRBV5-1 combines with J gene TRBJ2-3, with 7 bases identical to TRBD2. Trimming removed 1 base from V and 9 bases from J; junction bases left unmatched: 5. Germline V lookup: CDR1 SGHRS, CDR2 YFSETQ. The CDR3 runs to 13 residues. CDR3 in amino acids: CASSLRRAGTQYF. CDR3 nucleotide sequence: TGCGCCAGCAGCTTGAGACGAGCGGGGACGCAGTATTTT. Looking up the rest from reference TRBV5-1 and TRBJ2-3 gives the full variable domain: KAGVTQTPRYLIKTRGQQVTLSCSPISGHRSVSWYQQTPGQGLQFLFEYFSETQRNKGNFPGRFSGRQFSNSRSEMNVSTLELGDSALYLCASSLRRAGTQYFGPGTRLTVL.

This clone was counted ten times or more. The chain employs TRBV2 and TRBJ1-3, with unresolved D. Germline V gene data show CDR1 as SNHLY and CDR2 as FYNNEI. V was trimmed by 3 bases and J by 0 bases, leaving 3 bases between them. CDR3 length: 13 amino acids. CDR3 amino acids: CASSDNSGNTIYF. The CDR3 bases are TGTGCCAGCAGTGATAACTCTGGAAACACCATATATTTT. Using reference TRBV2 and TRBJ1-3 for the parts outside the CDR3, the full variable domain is EPEVTQTPSHQVTQMGQEVILRCVPISNHLYFYWYRQILGQKVEFLVSFYNNEISEKSEIFDDQFSVERPDGSNFTLKIRSTKLEDSAMYFCASSDNSGNTIYFGEGSWLTVV.

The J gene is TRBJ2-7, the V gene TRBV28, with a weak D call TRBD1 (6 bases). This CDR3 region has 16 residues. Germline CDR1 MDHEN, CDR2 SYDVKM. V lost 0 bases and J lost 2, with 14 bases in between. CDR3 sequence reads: CASSLWGQPTTYEQYF. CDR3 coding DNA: TGTGCCAGCAGTTTATGGGGACAACCAACTACCTACGAGCAGTACTTC.

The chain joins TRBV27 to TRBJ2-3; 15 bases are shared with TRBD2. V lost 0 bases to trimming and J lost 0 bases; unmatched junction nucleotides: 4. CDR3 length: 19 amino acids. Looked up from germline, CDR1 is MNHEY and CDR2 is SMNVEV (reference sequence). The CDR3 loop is CASSLSRGLAGGSTDTQYF. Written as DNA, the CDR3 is TGTGCCAGCAGTTTATCGAGGGGACTAGCGGGAGGAAGCACAGATACGCAGTATTTT.

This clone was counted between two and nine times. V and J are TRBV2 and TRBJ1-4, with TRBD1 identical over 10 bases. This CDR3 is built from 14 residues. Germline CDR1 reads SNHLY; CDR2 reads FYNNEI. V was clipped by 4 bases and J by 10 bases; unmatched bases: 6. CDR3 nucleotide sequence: TGTGCCAGCAGTGCGGACAGGGGGTACGGAAAACTGTTTTTT. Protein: CASSADRGYGKLFF.

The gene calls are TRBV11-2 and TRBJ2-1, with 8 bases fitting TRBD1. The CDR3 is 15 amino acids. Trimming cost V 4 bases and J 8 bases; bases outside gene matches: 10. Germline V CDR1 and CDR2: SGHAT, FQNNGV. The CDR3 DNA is TGTGCCAGCAGCTACCCCGCGACAGGGGTTGATGAGCAGTTCTTC. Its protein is CASSYPATGVDEQFF.